This is a list of T cell receptor beta chains from one sample in a study of cytomegalovirus exposure and HLA in healthy donors. Profiling relied on immunoSEQ multiplex PCR, and the TCRdb table lists in-frame clones only, not all of them. The sample records 150,000 or so clones, approximately 83% being singletons. Sequenced material: PBMCs. Receptor source: a man between 18 and 35 years old in good health and CMV-seropositive. Each CDR3 is given with its conserved first and last residue. Each record gives: CDR3 protein, CDR3 DNA, J gene, V gene, D gene, clone size. A D gene is named only where the DNA matches it firmly. The size of a clone is reported for some rows only, either as once, few or many, or as a class for expanded clones.

cdr3_aa: CASSIGLAGGLEETQYF; cdr3_nt: TGTGCCAGTAGTATAGGCCTAGCGGGGGGCTTGGAGGAGACCCAGTACTTC; j_call: TRBJ2-5; v_call: TRBV19; d_call: TRBD2; clone_size: -
cdr3_aa: CASSSPAGLAGPLGSYEQYF; cdr3_nt: TGCGCCAGCAGCTCTCCGGCGGGACTAGCGGGGCCACTGGGCTCCTACGAGCAGTACTTC; j_call: TRBJ2-7; v_call: TRBV4-1; d_call: TRBD2; clone_size: -
cdr3_aa: CASSEGGVRGYGYTF; cdr3_nt: TGTGCCAGCAGTGAAGGGGGTGTCAGGGGCTATGGCTACACCTTC; j_call: TRBJ1-2; v_call: TRBV6-1; d_call: -; clone_size: -
cdr3_aa: CASSLDSRNTEAFF; cdr3_nt: TGTGCCAGCAGCCTGGACAGCAGGAACACTGAAGCTTTCTTT; j_call: TRBJ1-1; v_call: TRBV5-6; d_call: -; clone_size: -
cdr3_aa: CASSFDFRGGDYEQYF; cdr3_nt: TGTGCCAGCAGCTTTGATTTCCGCGGGGGTGACTACGAGCAGTACTTC; j_call: TRBJ2-7; v_call: TRBV12-1; d_call: -; clone_size: once
cdr3_aa: CASRPGVTDTQYF; cdr3_nt: TGTGCCAGCAGGCCGGGGGTCACAGATACGCAGTATTTT; j_call: TRBJ2-3; v_call: TRBV5-4; d_call: -; clone_size: -
cdr3_aa: CASSYGLAGTYEQYF; cdr3_nt: TGCGCCAGCAGCTACGGACTAGCGGGGACCTACGAGCAGTACTTC; j_call: TRBJ2-7; v_call: TRBV5-1; d_call: TRBD2; clone_size: -
cdr3_aa: CASSHPDSRGNTIYF; cdr3_nt: TGCGCCAGCAGTCACCCCGACAGTCGTGGAAACACCATATATTTT; j_call: TRBJ1-3; v_call: TRBV23-1; d_call: -; clone_size: -
cdr3_aa: CASSPPEETQYF; cdr3_nt: TGTGCCAGCTCACCCCCAGAAGAGACCCAGTACTTC; j_call: TRBJ2-5; v_call: TRBV18; d_call: -; clone_size: -
cdr3_aa: CASSQGANYGYTF; cdr3_nt: TGTGCCAGTAGCCAGGGGGCTAACTATGGCTACACCTTC; j_call: TRBJ1-2; v_call: TRBV19; d_call: TRBD1; clone_size: once
cdr3_aa: CASSERGAALTSYNEQFF; cdr3_nt: TGTGCCAGCAGTGAGCGGGGGGCCGCCCTAACCTCCTACAATGAGCAGTTCTTC; j_call: TRBJ2-1; v_call: TRBV25-1; d_call: TRBD2; clone_size: -
cdr3_aa: CASSQTSGGPQETQYF; cdr3_nt: TGCGCCAGCAGCCAGACTAGCGGGGGGCCGCAAGAGACCCAGTACTTC; j_call: TRBJ2-5; v_call: TRBV5-1; d_call: TRBD2; clone_size: -
cdr3_aa: CASSPDRNEKLFF; cdr3_nt: TGCGCCAGCAGCCCGGACAGAAATGAAAAACTGTTTTTT; j_call: TRBJ1-4; v_call: TRBV5-1; d_call: -; clone_size: -
cdr3_aa: CASSEYDGGMNTGELFF; cdr3_nt: TGTGCCAGCAGTGAATATGACGGGGGGATGAACACCGGGGAGCTGTTTTTT; j_call: TRBJ2-2; v_call: TRBV25-1; d_call: TRBD2; clone_size: -
cdr3_aa: CASLGQGISGNTIYF; cdr3_nt: TGCGCCAGCTTGGGACAGGGAATCTCTGGAAACACCATATATTTT; j_call: TRBJ1-3; v_call: TRBV4-1; d_call: TRBD1; clone_size: few
cdr3_aa: CASSFDRGGNQPQHF; cdr3_nt: TGTGCCAGCAGTTTCGACAGGGGAGGCAATCAGCCCCAGCATTTT; j_call: TRBJ1-5; v_call: TRBV27; d_call: TRBD1; clone_size: once
cdr3_aa: CASSLGLAGVASDEQFF; cdr3_nt: TGCGCCAGCAGCTTGGGACTAGCGGGGGTTGCGAGCGATGAGCAGTTCTTC; j_call: TRBJ2-1; v_call: TRBV5-1; d_call: TRBD2; clone_size: -
cdr3_aa: CASSATGSGSPLHF; cdr3_nt: TGTGCCAGCAGCGCAACAGGGTCGGGTTCACCCCTCCACTTT; j_call: TRBJ1-6; v_call: TRBV9; d_call: -; clone_size: -
cdr3_aa: CASSEAPGWDTQYF; cdr3_nt: TGTGCCAGCAGTGAGGCGCCAGGGTGGGATACGCAGTATTTT; j_call: TRBJ2-3; v_call: TRBV6-1; d_call: -; clone_size: -
cdr3_aa: CASSSIGTGNYGYTF; cdr3_nt: TGTGCCAGCAGTTCTATAGGTACAGGGAACTATGGCTACACCTTC; j_call: TRBJ1-2; v_call: TRBV28; d_call: -; clone_size: -
cdr3_aa: CASRWGGPGLGGYEQFF; cdr3_nt: TGTGCCAGCAGGTGGGGCGGACCGGGACTAGGGGGGTATGAGCAGTTCTTC; j_call: TRBJ2-1; v_call: TRBV2; d_call: TRBD2; clone_size: -
cdr3_aa: CASSFGTSTGTDTQYF; cdr3_nt: TGTGCCAGCAGCTTCGGGACTAGCACGGGCACAGATACGCAGTATTTT; j_call: TRBJ2-3; v_call: TRBV7-3; d_call: TRBD2; clone_size: -
cdr3_aa: CAWSRRSGNEQFF; cdr3_nt: TGTGCCTGGAGTCGCCGGTCGGGCAATGAGCAGTTCTTC; j_call: TRBJ2-1; v_call: TRBV30; d_call: -; clone_size: -
cdr3_aa: CASSFVQGDTDTQYF; cdr3_nt: TGTGCCAGCAGCTTTGTTCAGGGGGACACGGATACGCAGTATTTT; j_call: TRBJ2-3; v_call: TRBV7-9; d_call: TRBD1; clone_size: -
cdr3_aa: CASSLGLAGGSRTQYF; cdr3_nt: TGTGCCAGCAGCTTAGGGTTAGCGGGGGGCTCCCGTACGCAGTATTTT; j_call: TRBJ2-3; v_call: TRBV7-9; d_call: TRBD2; clone_size: -
cdr3_aa: CASSFGSGGFSGELFF; cdr3_nt: TGTGCCAGCAGCTTTGGGTCCGGAGGGTTCTCCGGGGAGCTGTTTTTT; j_call: TRBJ2-2; v_call: TRBV5-5; d_call: -; clone_size: -
cdr3_aa: CASSLALAGGPTDTQYF; cdr3_nt: TGCGCCAGCAGCTTGGCCCTAGCGGGGGGGCCCACAGATACGCAGTATTTT; j_call: TRBJ2-3; v_call: TRBV5-1; d_call: TRBD2; clone_size: once
cdr3_aa: CASSLGVHRGGYTF; cdr3_nt: TGTGCCAGCAGTTTAGGAGTGCATAGAGGCGGCTACACCTTC; j_call: TRBJ1-2; v_call: TRBV28; d_call: -; clone_size: -
cdr3_aa: CASSPAEYF; cdr3_nt: TGTGCCAGCAGCCCTGCGGAGTATTTT; j_call: TRBJ1-3; v_call: TRBV5-8; d_call: -; clone_size: -
cdr3_aa: CASSLAARGAYNSPLHF; cdr3_nt: TGTGCCAGCAGCTTAGCGGCCAGGGGCGCCTATAATTCACCCCTCCACTTT; j_call: TRBJ1-6; v_call: TRBV7-8; d_call: -; clone_size: -
cdr3_aa: CASSGDLNTEAFF; cdr3_nt: TGTGCCAGCAGCGGGGACTTAAACACTGAAGCTTTCTTT; j_call: TRBJ1-1; v_call: TRBV5-6; d_call: -; clone_size: -
cdr3_aa: CASSRHGLAGDSREVTQYF; cdr3_nt: TGTGCCAGTAGTCGTCACGGACTAGCGGGAGACTCCAGAGAGGTTACGCAGTATTTT; j_call: TRBJ2-3; v_call: TRBV19; d_call: TRBD2; clone_size: once
cdr3_aa: CASRDRDRGLGEQYF; cdr3_nt: TGTGCCAGCAGAGACCGGGACAGGGGGTTAGGCGAGCAGTACTTC; j_call: TRBJ2-7; v_call: TRBV6-1; d_call: TRBD1; clone_size: -
cdr3_aa: CASSGGSTGYGYTF; cdr3_nt: TGTGCCAGCAGCGGCGGATCGACAGGCTATGGCTACACCTTC; j_call: TRBJ1-2; v_call: TRBV7-9; d_call: -; clone_size: once
cdr3_aa: CASSQDHPGGNGYTF; cdr3_nt: TGCGCCAGCAGCCAAGATCATCCGGGAGGAAATGGCTACACCTTC; j_call: TRBJ1-2; v_call: TRBV4-1; d_call: -; clone_size: -
cdr3_aa: CASSQTLGNLGDTQYF; cdr3_nt: TGTGCCAGCAGCCAAACCCTGGGCAATTTGGGAGATACGCAGTATTTT; j_call: TRBJ2-3; v_call: TRBV14; d_call: -; clone_size: -
cdr3_aa: CAWSDGVNQPQHF; cdr3_nt: TGTGCCTGGAGTGACGGGGTCAATCAGCCCCAGCATTTT; j_call: TRBJ1-5; v_call: TRBV30; d_call: -; clone_size: -
cdr3_aa: CASSSITGYSYNEQFF; cdr3_nt: TGTGCCAGCAGCTCGATCACAGGATACTCCTACAATGAGCAGTTCTTC; j_call: TRBJ2-1; v_call: TRBV11-2; d_call: -; clone_size: -
cdr3_aa: CASSYPRQANTEAFF; cdr3_nt: TGTGCCAGCAGCTACCCGAGACAGGCGAACACTGAAGCTTTCTTT; j_call: TRBJ1-1; v_call: TRBV7-8; d_call: -; clone_size: -